Below are 15 T cell receptor beta chains sequenced from a single sample in a study of shared clonotypes between healthy human individuals. TCRdb keeps only in-frame clones here, not all; method: immunoSEQ multiplex PCR. Found here are about 770,000 clones, roughly two thirds of them singletons; the top ten hold 1.8%. Sequenced material: memory CD4+ T cells sorted from blood. The subset: CD45RA-negative fraction. All receptors derive from a young woman in good health.

The rearrangement links TRBV7-8 to TRBJ2-7, with no clear D. The CDR3 is 15 amino acids. Trimming stripped 1 base from V and 0 bases from J, with 10 bases between. Germline V gene data show CDR1 as SGHVS and CDR2 as FQNEAQ. CDR3 nucleotides: TGTGCCAGCAGCTTAGAATTCGCCAGCTCCTACGAGCAGTACTTC. It translates to CASSLEFASSYEQYF.

The V and J genes are TRBV19 and TRBJ1-3; D call uncertain. The germline gives CDR1 LNHDA, CDR2 SQIVND (reference sequence). The CDR3 extends over 15 amino acids. V was clipped by 5 bases and J by 0 bases, with 11 bases between them. In DNA form, the CDR3 reads TGTGCCAGTAGTGTCGACACCACCTCTGGAAACACCATATATTTT. It yields the protein CASSVDTTSGNTIYF.

This sequence joins TRBV20-1 and TRBJ2-1; D uncertain. Trimming pared 7 bases from V and 7 bases from J, leaving 11 bases between. There are 11 residues in the CDR3. CDR1 and CDR2 from the germline V gene are DFQATT and SNEGSKA (reference sequence). CDR3 in DNA: TGCAGTGGAGTGGTTGATAATGAGCAGTTCTTC. This translates into CSGVVDNEQFF.

There are a few counts of this clone. In the same sample, other DNA sequences code for this CDR3. The rearrangement joins TRBV28 to TRBJ1-2, with TRBD1 identical over 7 bases. The germline V gene encodes CDR1 MDHEN and CDR2 SYDVKM. This CDR3 has 14 amino acids. The V and J ends lost 6 bases and 2 bases, in that order; junction bases with no gene match: 6. The CDR3 sequence is CASSLAQGNYGYTF. CDR3 coding DNA: TGTGCCAGCAGCCTGGCACAGGGGAACTATGGCTACACCTTC.

The V call is TRBV7-6, the J call TRBJ1-2, with 7 bases fitting TRBD1. The CDR3 is made up of 17 amino acids. J gave up 0 bases and V 5 bases, and 12 bases lay outside the gene matches. CDR1 and CDR2 (germline): SGHVS, FNYEAQ. The CDR3 spells CASSPTRDRIANYGYTF. CDR3 sequence (DNA): TGTGCCAGCAGCCCGACCCGGGACAGAATAGCTAACTATGGCTACACCTTC. Together with reference TRBV7-6 and TRBJ1-2, the CDR3 gives the full variable domain: GAGVSQSPRYKVTKRGQDVALRCDPISGHVSLYWYRQALGQGPEFLTYFNYEAQQDKSGLPNDRFSAERPEGSISTLTIQRTEQRDSAMYRCASSPTRDRIANYGYTFGSGTRLTVV.

On this clone itself: It is likely a read error: a sequence one base away is far more abundant. The V and J genes are TRBV7-6 and TRBJ2-1, with 12 nucleotides matching TRBD1. Per germline, CDR1 SGHVS and CDR2 FNYEAQ. The CDR3 runs to 17 residues. In nucleotides, the CDR3 is TGTACCAGCAGCTTGCCCCGCGGCGGGACAGGGGGCTTTGAGCAGTTCTTC. This sequence encodes CTSSLPRGGTGGFEQFF.

V and J are TRBV5-1 and TRBJ2-3; no clear D. CDR3 length equals 13 residues. V dropped 3 bases and J dropped 6 bases, with 11 bases sitting between them. Germline V gene data show CDR1 as SGHRS and CDR2 as YFSETQ. Here the CDR3 DNA reads TGCGCCAGCAGCTCCAGGCATGGGGATACGCAGTATTTT. It translates to CASSSRHGDTQYF.

This clone was seen a handful of times. The chain employs TRBV2 and TRBJ1-4; 11 nucleotides match TRBD1. From germline, CDR1 is SNHLY and CDR2 FYNNEI. V shed 7 bases and J 4 bases; nucleotides not matched to a gene: 2. The CDR3 is 14 amino acids. CDR3 protein: CASTGTGGNEKLFF. In DNA, the CDR3 is TGTGCCAGCACCGGGACAGGGGGTAATGAAAAACTGTTTTTT.

Only a few counts were recorded for this clone. The CDR3, as DNA: TGTGCCAGCAGTTTATACCCCTCCAGGTTCACTGAAGCTTTCTTT. Translated: CASSLYPSRFTEAFF. This sequence joins TRBV27 and TRBJ1-1; D is ambiguous. CDR1 and CDR2 (germline): MNHEY, SMNVEV (reference sequence). This CDR3 spans 15 amino acids. Trimming shortened V by 1 base and J by 4 bases, and 13 bases separated the two germline ends.

This chain uses TRBV2 with TRBJ1-5, with 11 bases matching TRBD1. The CDR3 is made up of 14 amino acids. V was pared by 7 bases and J by 5 bases, with 4 bases of the junction left unmatched. Per germline, CDR1 SNHLY and CDR2 FYNNEI. CDR3 sequence reads: CASTPDRGHQPQHF. The CDR3 bases are TGTGCCAGCACCCCGGACAGGGGGCATCAGCCCCAGCATTTT.

The chain recombines TRBV5-1 with TRBJ1-2, with D uncertain. The CDR3 covers 15 residues. V was cut by 0 bases and J by 2 bases, with 11 bases left in between. The V gene's germline CDR1 is SGHRS and CDR2 YFSETQ. CDR3 nucleotides: TGCGCCAGCAGCTTGGTATCAGGAGTCAACTATGGCTACACCTTC. The encoded protein is CASSLVSGVNYGYTF. Looking up the rest from reference TRBV5-1 and TRBJ1-2 gives the full variable domain: KAGVTQTPRYLIKTRGQQVTLSCSPISGHRSVSWYQQTPGQGLQFLFEYFSETQRNKGNFPGRFSGRQFSNSRSEMNVSTLELGDSALYLCASSLVSGVNYGYTFGSGTRLTVV.

The V gene is TRBV27, the J gene TRBJ2-3; perhaps TRBD2 as D (5 bases). The CDR3 has 14 residues. Trimming stripped 3 bases from V and 6 bases from J, with 13 bases between. Germline V CDR1 and CDR2: MNHEY, SMNVEV (reference sequence). CDR3 residues: CASSFEGPGDTQYF. The CDR3 bases are TGTGCCAGCAGTTTTGAGGGTCCGGGGGATACGCAGTATTTT.

The V call is TRBV10-3, the J call TRBJ1-5; unclear D gene. The germline V and J ends were trimmed by 3 bases and 5 bases, with 14 bases remaining between them. Germline CDR1 reads ENHRY; CDR2 reads SYGVKD. This CDR3 comprises 15 residues. DNA for the CDR3: TGTGCCATCAGTGATGATCGGGCCCGCGATCAGCCCCAGCATTTT. Protein product: CAISDDRARDQPQHF.

As for this clone: A far more abundant clone sits one base away, making this likely a read error. Other nucleotide sequences from this sample produce the same CDR3. CDR3: CSVGTSSYEQYF. Written as DNA, the CDR3 is TGCAGCGTCGGGACTAGCAGCTACGAGCAGTACTTC. The chain is built from TRBV29-1 and TRBJ2-7; 9 nucleotides align to TRBD2. Losses at the gene ends were 6 bases for V and 3 bases for J; bases not matched to a gene: 3. This CDR3 is 12 amino acids long. Germline CDR1 reads SQVTM; CDR2 reads ANQGSEA.

The table lists this clone with a count of one. Other DNA sequences of this sample code for an identical CDR3. This chain uses TRBV5-1 with TRBJ2-7; D is tentatively TRBD1 or TRBD2 (6 bases each). The CDR3 runs to 14 residues. Trimming pared 2 bases from V and 1 base from J, leaving 10 bases between. CDR1 is SGHRS, CDR2 YFSETQ, per germline. CDR3 in amino acids: CASSLQGLSYEQYF. The CDR3 region has the DNA TGCGCCAGCAGCTTACAGGGACTGTCCTACGAGCAGTACTTC.